The clone carrying this T cell receptor (beta chain) appeared a few times. TCRdb reanalysed the 5' RACE reads using MiXCR and keeps one entry per CDR3 protein. This sample has some 570,000 distinct CDR3 sequences, with about 22% found just once. The sample comes from a study of identical twins. The V end was cut by 5 bases, the J end by 6 bases, with 11 bases between. The germline gives CDR1 SGHTA, CDR2 FQGNSA. The CDR3 extends over 13 amino acids. This same sample was also part of a study on yellow fever vaccine responses in identical twins.

The clonotype was recovered from a woman aged 18 to 35 in good health. The sequenced sample consisted of CD4+ T cells sorted from blood. This sequence joins TRBV7-2 and TRBJ1-5; tentatively, D is TRBD1 (5 bases). DNA for the CDR3: TGTGCCAGCAGCGTGCTGAGGGGTCAGCCCCAGCATTTT. It encodes CASSVLRGQPQHF.